The 23 T cell receptor beta chains given below trace back to one sample, sequenced in a study of somatic mutations in cytotoxic T cells in rheumatoid arthritis. Profiling relied on immunoSEQ multiplex PCR, and the TCRdb table lists in-frame clones only, not all of them. The sample comprises 6,000 to 8,000 clones, about three quarters of which are singletons, and about 40% rests with the top ten. The sample taken for sequencing was CD8+ T cells sorted from blood. These receptors were obtained from a woman aged 55-70 years in good health.

The gene calls are TRBV19 and TRBJ1-6, with D maybe TRBD1 (5 bases). Germline CDR1 is LNHDA and CDR2 is SQIVND (reference sequence). The CDR3 runs 14 residues. V lost 7 bases and J 8 bases, leaving 15 bases between the germline ends. The CDR3 region is CASNKGLIDSPLHF. CDR3 DNA: TGTGCCAGTAATAAGGGGCTGATCGATTCACCCCTCCACTTT.

This rearrangement joins TRBV6-1 to TRBJ2-1, with 8 bases fitting TRBD1. Germline lookup yields CDR1 MNHNS and CDR2 SASEGT. The length of the CDR3 is 14 residues. Trimming removed 8 bases from V and 2 bases from J; junction bases left unmatched: 5. In DNA, the CDR3 is TGTGCCAGCGGAAGACAGGGGCCCTACAATGAGCAGTTCTTC. This translates into CASGRQGPYNEQFF.

The chain uses TRBV6-4 and TRBJ2-3; 7 nucleotides align to TRBD2. V lost 5 bases, J lost 3 bases, and 8 bases stayed unmatched. This CDR3 comprises 15 residues. From germline, CDR1 is MRHNA and CDR2 SNTAGT. The DNA of the CDR3 is TGTGCCAGCAGTTTAAGCGGGGAGCGTACAGATACGCAGTATTTT. Protein sequence: CASSLSGERTDTQYF.

The chain employs TRBV30 and TRBJ2-7; D is uncertain. The V end was cut by 0 bases, the J end by 1 base, with 7 bases between. The V gene's germline CDR1 is GTSNPN and CDR2 SVGIG (reference sequence). This CDR3 has 13 residues. The CDR3 loop reads CAWSVGTSYEQYF. The CDR3, as DNA: TGTGCCTGGAGTGTGGGCACATCCTACGAGCAGTACTTC.

This chain links TRBV11-3 with TRBJ2-5, with TRBD1 matching over 9 bases. The CDR3 totals 16 residues. With 0 bases clipped from V and 1 base from J, the junction kept 3 bases outside the gene matches. Germline CDR1 is SGHNT and CDR2 is YENEEA. The CDR3 here is CASSLEGTGLQETQYF. In DNA form, the CDR3 reads TGTGCCAGCAGCTTAGAGGGGACAGGGCTCCAAGAGACCCAGTACTTC.

This chain uses TRBV2 with TRBJ2-5; D not certain. Germline V gene data show CDR1 as SNHLY and CDR2 as FYNNEI. This CDR3 region has 15 residues. V lost 1 base and J 0 bases, leaving 9 bases between the germline ends. The CDR3, as DNA: TGTGCCAGCAGTGAAGAATGGAGCTACCAAGAGACCCAGTACTTC. Protein product: CASSEEWSYQETQYF.

The chain combines TRBV7-9 with TRBJ1-1; TRBD1 matches 9 bases. Trimming cost V 5 bases and J 0 bases; bases outside gene matches: 4. Germline V gives CDR1 SEHNR, CDR2 FQNEAQ (reference sequence). This CDR3 contains 15 residues. As DNA, the CDR3 is TGTGCCAGCAGCGACCGACAGGGGGTGAACACTGAAGCTTTCTTT. It is translated as CASSDRQGVNTEAFF.

The rearrangement uses TRBV6-5 and TRBJ1-2; the D is unclear. Trimming cost V 2 bases and J 8 bases, with 12 bases left between them. Germline loops: CDR1 MNHEY, CDR2 SVGAGI. The CDR3 length is 13 residues. Here the CDR3 DNA reads TGTGCCAGCAGTTACCGGAGTGAGGAGGGCTACACCTTC. Residues: CASSYRSEEGYTF.

CDR3 protein: CASSIKPRGGYNEQFF. The CDR3, as DNA: TGTGCCAGTAGTATAAAGCCGAGAGGAGGCTACAATGAGCAGTTCTTC. The V call is TRBV19, the J call TRBJ2-1, with D possibly matching TRBD2 (5 bases). CDR3 length: 16 residues. Germline assignment: CDR1 LNHDA and CDR2 SQIVND (reference sequence). Trimming left V 2 bases short and J 3 bases short, with 14 bases between.

This clone has a handful of counts. This rearrangement joins TRBV28 to TRBJ1-2; 7 positions agree with TRBD1. V was pared by 4 bases and J by 1 base, with 9 bases of the junction left unmatched. Germline V gene lookup returns CDR1 MDHEN and CDR2 SYDVKM. The CDR3 has 16 amino acids. The CDR3 protein is CASSSLRGAGNYGYTF. CDR3 nucleotides: TGTGCCAGCAGTTCCCTCAGGGGGGCCGGTAACTATGGCTACACCTTC.

This clone was observed once. The chain is built from TRBV9 and TRBJ2-2, with 10 bases aligning to TRBD2. The V segment lost 3 bases and the J segment 4 bases; nucleotides outside the gene matches: 3. The CDR3 has 15 residues. Per germline, CDR1 SGDLS and CDR2 YYNGEE. The CDR3 sequence: CASSASGGATGELFF. In DNA form, the CDR3 reads TGTGCCAGCAGCGCAAGCGGGGGGGCCACCGGGGAGCTGTTTTTT.

V gene TRBV15 combines with J gene TRBJ2-3; TRBD2 agrees at 12 bases. The CDR3 length is 16 residues. V shed 2 bases, J shed 3 bases, and the junction held 3 bases outside the gene matches. The germline V gene has CDR1 LNHNV and CDR2 YYDKDF (reference sequence). In DNA form, the CDR3 reads TGTGCCACCAGCAGAATAGGACTAGCGGGGACAGATACGCAGTATTTT. Its translation is CATSRIGLAGTDTQYF.

The chain joins TRBV7-6 to TRBJ2-1; 7 positions agree with TRBD1. The CDR3 consists of 13 residues. Per the germline V gene, CDR1 is SGHVS and CDR2 is FNYEAQ. V shed 4 bases, J shed 6 bases, and the junction held 3 bases outside the gene matches. CDR3 region: CASSSGQINEQFF. The CDR3 bases are TGTGCCAGCAGCTCGGGACAGATCAATGAGCAGTTCTTC.

The chain carries TRBV19 and TRBJ1-5, with D perhaps TRBD1 (5 bases). This CDR3 has 13 residues. V was trimmed by 7 bases and J by 7 bases, leaving 14 bases between them. Germline CDR1 LNHDA, CDR2 SQIVND (reference sequence). The CDR3 DNA is TGTGCCAGTAAAGGGACTTCCGGGCAGCCCCAGCATTTT. It translates to CASKGTSGQPQHF.

The V call is TRBV2, the J call TRBJ2-1; 7 nucleotides align to TRBD1. The V and J ends lost 6 bases and 5 bases, in that order; junction bases with no gene match: 1. Per the germline V gene, CDR1 is SNHLY and CDR2 is FYNNEI. This CDR3 comprises 12 residues. As DNA, the CDR3 is TGTGCCAGCAGCGGGACAGACAATGAGCAGTTCTTC. Translating it yields CASSGTDNEQFF.

Written as DNA, the CDR3 is TGTGCCAGTAGTGACCGGACACTGTATAGCAATCAGCCCCAGCATTTT. It is translated as CASSDRTLYSNQPQHF. This chain uses TRBV19 with TRBJ1-5; D might be TRBD1 (5 bases). V lost 5 bases and J 0 bases, leaving 14 bases between the germline ends. This CDR3 contains 16 residues. Germline V gives CDR1 LNHDA, CDR2 SQIVND (reference sequence). Combining the CDR3 with reference TRBV19 and TRBJ1-5 gives the whole variable domain DGGITQSPKYLFRKEGQNVTLSCEQNLNHDAMYWYRQDPGQGLRLIYYSQIVNDFQKGDIAEGYSVSREKKESFPLTVTSAQKNPTAFYLCASSDRTLYSNQPQHFGDGTRLSIL.

The gene calls are TRBV6-5 and TRBJ2-5, with no clear D. The germline V gene encodes CDR1 MNHEY and CDR2 SVGAGI. The V and J ends lost 2 bases and 5 bases respectively, with 9 bases between them. The CDR3 covers 13 residues. The CDR3 sequence is CASSYIRWETQYF. The CDR3 bases are TGTGCCAGCAGTTACATCAGATGGGAGACCCAGTACTTC.

The chain couples TRBV30 to TRBJ2-1; 14 bases map to TRBD2. There are 14 residues in the CDR3. V lost 3 bases, J lost 14 bases, and 9 bases stayed unmatched. CDR1 GTSNPN and CDR2 SVGIG come from the germline V gene (reference sequence). CDR3 coding DNA: TGTGCCTGGAGCGCGGGACTAGCGGGAGTCGCCAAGTTCTTC. Encoded protein: CAWSAGLAGVAKFF.

J is TRBJ1-5 and V is TRBV6-6; 7 bases are shared with TRBD1. The CDR3 spans 15 residues. Losses at the gene ends were 2 bases for V and 5 bases for J; bases not matched to a gene: 6. Per germline, CDR1 MNHNY and CDR2 SVGAGI (reference sequence). The CDR3 sequence: CASSYGAGGDQPQHF. The DNA for the CDR3 is TGTGCCAGCAGTTACGGGGCAGGGGGAGATCAGCCCCAGCATTTT.

The rearrangement joins TRBV6-6 to TRBJ2-2; possible D gene TRBD2, 6 bases. Trimming removed 2 bases at V and 4 bases at J, with 8 bases between. CDR1 and CDR2 from the germline V gene are MNHNY and SVGAGI (reference sequence). The CDR3 covers 14 residues. In nucleotides, the CDR3 is TGTGCCAGCAGTTACGTCGGGAGCACCGGGGAGCTGTTTTTT. It is translated as CASSYVGSTGELFF.

V and J are TRBV27 and TRBJ2-5; the D gene is possibly TRBD1 (5 bases). Germline V gene lookup returns CDR1 MNHEY and CDR2 SMNVEV (reference sequence). The CDR3 extends over 17 amino acids. Trimming cost V 5 bases and J 4 bases, with 23 bases left between them. CDR3 sequence (DNA): TGTGCCAGCAGTGATAAATTCCCGGCAGGGCGAGGAGAGACCCAGTACTTC. Translation gives CASSDKFPAGRGETQYF.

This clone was detected only once. This chain connects TRBV5-6 to TRBJ2-7, with D possibly matching TRBD1 (6 bases). CDR3 length equals 15 residues. Trimming cost V 0 bases and J 1 base, with 11 bases left between them. The V gene's germline CDR1 is SGHDT and CDR2 YYEEEE. The CDR3 region has the DNA TGTGCCAGCAGCTTGGACCCAGGGGTATCCTACGAGCAGTACTTC. This sequence encodes CASSLDPGVSYEQYF. Full variable domain (rest looked up from reference TRBV5-6 and TRBJ2-7): DAGVTQSPTHLIKTRGQQVTLRCSPKSGHDTVSWYQQALGQGPQFIFQYYEEEERQRGNFPDRFSGHQFPNYSSELNVNALLLGDSALYLCASSLDPGVSYEQYFGPGTRLTVT.

The J gene is TRBJ2-1, the V gene TRBV6-6; TRBD2 aligns across 8 bases. Trimming cost V 6 bases and J 0 bases; bases outside gene matches: 4. This CDR3 has 15 residues. The germline CDR1 and CDR2 sequences are MNHNY and SVGAGI (reference sequence). The CDR3 is CASRPGGVSYNEQFF. The CDR3 coding sequence is TGTGCCAGCAGGCCCGGGGGGGTCTCCTACAATGAGCAGTTCTTC.